These T cell receptor beta chains were read from a single sample in a study of Ad26.COV2.S vaccination and SARS-CoV-2 variants. The data were produced by immunoSEQ multiplex PCR, yet TCRdb's version contains in-frame clones alone and is incomplete. The sample has roughly 420,000 clones, around 87% seen once. Specimen: peripheral blood, collected in a trial of Ad26.COV2.S vaccine versus placebo. Receptors originate from a person aged 18-60 years who received the Ad26.COV2.S COVID-19 vaccine or a placebo. The CDR3 runs from the conserved cysteine through the conserved F or W. D genes are given only for firm matches. Size tells how often a clone was seen (once, few, many) or the class of an expanded clone, and some rows leave it out.

clone_size: -
j_call: TRBJ2-7
d_call: -
cdr3_length: 17
v_call: TRBV21-1
cdr3_aa: CASSCKLGTGRINEQYF
cdr3_nt: TGTGCCAGCAGCTGCAAACTCGGGACAGGGAGGATCAACGAGCAGTACTTC

clone_size: -
j_call: TRBJ2-2
d_call: -
cdr3_length: 13
v_call: TRBV7-8
cdr3_aa: CASSPGGLGELFF
cdr3_nt: TGTGCCAGCAGCCCAGGGGGGCTCGGGGAGCTGTTTTTT

clone_size: -
j_call: TRBJ1-2
d_call: -
cdr3_length: 15
v_call: TRBV7-9
cdr3_aa: CASSLGEGGDYGYTF
cdr3_nt: TGTGCCAGCAGCTTAGGGGAAGGGGGTGACTATGGCTACACCTTC

clone_size: -
j_call: TRBJ2-2
d_call: TRBD1
cdr3_length: 16
v_call: TRBV5-1
cdr3_aa: CASNPRQGPNTGELFF
cdr3_nt: TGCGCCAGCAACCCGCGACAGGGGCCCAACACCGGGGAGCTGTTTTTT

clone_size: -
j_call: TRBJ2-7
d_call: TRBD2
cdr3_length: 15
v_call: TRBV5-8
cdr3_aa: CASSRTSGIFYEQYF
cdr3_nt: TGTGCCAGCAGTCGTACTAGCGGGATTTTCTACGAGCAGTACTTC

clone_size: -
j_call: TRBJ2-3
d_call: -
cdr3_length: 15
v_call: TRBV5-1
cdr3_aa: CASSLLGTNTDTQYF
cdr3_nt: TGCGCCAGCAGCTTGTTAGGGACGAACACAGATACGCAGTATTTT

clone_size: -
j_call: TRBJ1-1
d_call: TRBD1
cdr3_length: 15
v_call: TRBV14
cdr3_aa: CASSQVKGARTEAFF
cdr3_nt: TGTGCCAGCAGCCAAGTGAAGGGGGCTAGGACTGAAGCTTTCTTT

clone_size: few
j_call: TRBJ1-2
d_call: -
cdr3_length: 15
v_call: TRBV19
cdr3_aa: CASRDPWEAVDGYTF
cdr3_nt: TGTGCCAGTCGAGACCCCTGGGAGGCAGTGGATGGCTACACCTTC

clone_size: -
j_call: TRBJ1-6
d_call: -
cdr3_length: 15
v_call: TRBV7-8
cdr3_aa: CASSHRRTPNSPLHF
cdr3_nt: TGTGCCAGCAGCCACCGACGGACGCCTAATTCACCCCTCCACTTT

clone_size: -
j_call: TRBJ2-7
d_call: -
cdr3_length: 13
v_call: TRBV5-1
cdr3_aa: CASSDVKSYEQYF
cdr3_nt: TGCGCCAGCAGCGACGTGAAATCATACGAGCAGTACTTC

clone_size: -
j_call: TRBJ2-3
d_call: -
cdr3_length: 15
v_call: TRBV5-1
cdr3_aa: CASISIPGPTDTQYF
cdr3_nt: TGCGCCAGCATCTCCATCCCCGGCCCCACAGATACGCAGTATTTT

clone_size: -
j_call: TRBJ2-6
d_call: TRBD1
cdr3_length: 19
v_call: TRBV4-3
cdr3_aa: CASSQTDRPNFSGANVLTF
cdr3_nt: TGCGCCAGCAGCCAAACGGACAGGCCAAACTTCTCTGGGGCCAACGTCCTGACTTTC

clone_size: -
j_call: TRBJ1-1
d_call: -
cdr3_length: 15
v_call: TRBV19
cdr3_aa: CASSIATDHNTEAFF
cdr3_nt: TGTGCCAGTAGTATAGCTACAGATCATAACACTGAAGCTTTCTTT

clone_size: -
j_call: TRBJ2-5
d_call: TRBD2
cdr3_length: 16
v_call: TRBV3-1/TRBV3-2
cdr3_aa: CASTHGPSGNQETQYF
cdr3_nt: TGTGCCAGCACCCACGGTCCTAGCGGAAACCAAGAGACCCAGTACTTC

clone_size: -
j_call: TRBJ2-5
d_call: TRBD2
cdr3_length: 17
v_call: TRBV5-6
cdr3_aa: CASSSGLAGGSGWTQYF
cdr3_nt: TGTGCCAGCAGCTCAGGACTAGCGGGGGGGTCCGGGTGGACCCAGTACTTC

clone_size: -
j_call: TRBJ1-5
d_call: -
cdr3_length: 14
v_call: TRBV2
cdr3_aa: CASKPGRTNQPQHF
cdr3_nt: TGTGCCAGCAAACCGGGACGGACAAATCAGCCCCAGCATTTT

clone_size: few
j_call: TRBJ1-1
d_call: -
cdr3_length: 14
v_call: TRBV6-2/TRBV6-3
cdr3_aa: CASSYLELNTEAFF
cdr3_nt: TGTGCCAGCAGTTACTTAGAGCTGAACACTGAAGCTTTCTTT

clone_size: -
j_call: TRBJ1-5
d_call: TRBD1
cdr3_length: 13
v_call: TRBV30
cdr3_aa: CAWSQDRNQPQHF
cdr3_nt: TGTGCCTGGAGTCAGGACAGGAATCAGCCCCAGCATTTT

clone_size: -
j_call: TRBJ2-5
d_call: -
cdr3_length: 13
v_call: TRBV11-1
cdr3_aa: CASSFGVGETQYF
cdr3_nt: TGTGCCAGCAGCTTTGGGGTGGGAGAGACCCAGTACTTC

clone_size: -
j_call: TRBJ2-3
d_call: -
cdr3_length: 14
v_call: TRBV6-2/TRBV6-3
cdr3_aa: CASSWGGGTGTQYF
cdr3_nt: TGTGCCAGCAGCTGGGGCGGGGGGACAGGTACGCAGTATTTT

clone_size: -
j_call: TRBJ2-5
d_call: TRBD1
cdr3_length: 15
v_call: TRBV4-1
cdr3_aa: CASSQEGQGGETQYF
cdr3_nt: TGCGCCAGCAGCCAAGAGGGACAGGGAGGAGAGACCCAGTACTTC

clone_size: -
j_call: TRBJ2-7
d_call: -
cdr3_length: 13
v_call: TRBV7-9
cdr3_aa: CASSILGSYEQYF
cdr3_nt: TGTGCCAGCAGTATCCTTGGGTCCTACGAGCAGTACTTC

clone_size: few
j_call: TRBJ2-1
d_call: -
cdr3_length: 15
v_call: TRBV9
cdr3_aa: CASSVSGGGSNEQFF
cdr3_nt: TGTGCCAGCAGCGTATCGGGGGGCGGAAGCAATGAGCAGTTCTTC

clone_size: few
j_call: TRBJ1-3
d_call: -
cdr3_length: 16
v_call: TRBV6-7
cdr3_aa: CASSYFTGTSGNTIYF
cdr3_nt: TGTGCCAGCAGTTACTTCACAGGGACCTCTGGAAACACCATATATTTT

clone_size: -
j_call: TRBJ2-3
d_call: -
cdr3_length: 13
v_call: TRBV3-1/TRBV3-2
cdr3_aa: CASRWRGTDTQYF
cdr3_nt: TGTGCCAGCAGGTGGAGGGGCACAGATACGCAGTATTTT

clone_size: -
j_call: TRBJ1-4
d_call: -
cdr3_length: 15
v_call: TRBV5-5
cdr3_aa: CASSLADRDGEKLFF
cdr3_nt: TGTGCCAGCAGCTTGGCCGATAGGGACGGAGAAAAACTGTTTTTT

clone_size: few
j_call: TRBJ1-5
d_call: TRBD1
cdr3_length: 16
v_call: TRBV18
cdr3_aa: CASSRIQGGGNQPQHF
cdr3_nt: TGTGCCAGCTCACGAATTCAGGGGGGAGGCAATCAGCCCCAGCATTTT

clone_size: -
j_call: TRBJ2-2
d_call: TRBD1
cdr3_length: 14
v_call: TRBV7-6
cdr3_aa: CASSKQGATGELFF
cdr3_nt: TGTGCCAGCAGTAAACAGGGGGCAACCGGGGAGCTGTTTTTT

clone_size: -
j_call: TRBJ2-3
d_call: -
cdr3_length: 13
v_call: TRBV7-9
cdr3_aa: CASIPRSRDTQYF
cdr3_nt: TGTGCCAGCATCCCCAGGAGTAGGGATACGCAGTATTTT